This TCR beta chain was recovered during a study of circulating and synovial CD4+ cells in juvenile arthritis. TCRdb keeps only in-frame clones here, not all; method: immunoSEQ multiplex PCR. This sample carries 39,000 or so clones, 85% to 95% of them seen once, and the ten largest clones take 0.55% to 0.85%. This CDR3 region has 18 residues. Germline CDR1 reads LNHDA; CDR2 reads SQIVND (reference sequence). J lost 5 bases, V lost 3 bases, and 15 bases had no gene match. The sample consisted of CD4+ T cells from blood. The TCR was taken from a human donor with juvenile idiopathic arthritis. The chain couples TRBV19 to TRBJ1-4, with 7 bases lining up with TRBD1. This CDR3 is CASSIIRKIGGANEKLFF. The DNA of the CDR3 is TGTGCCAGTAGTATCATTCGGAAAATAGGGGGCGCGAATGAAAAACTGTTTTTT.